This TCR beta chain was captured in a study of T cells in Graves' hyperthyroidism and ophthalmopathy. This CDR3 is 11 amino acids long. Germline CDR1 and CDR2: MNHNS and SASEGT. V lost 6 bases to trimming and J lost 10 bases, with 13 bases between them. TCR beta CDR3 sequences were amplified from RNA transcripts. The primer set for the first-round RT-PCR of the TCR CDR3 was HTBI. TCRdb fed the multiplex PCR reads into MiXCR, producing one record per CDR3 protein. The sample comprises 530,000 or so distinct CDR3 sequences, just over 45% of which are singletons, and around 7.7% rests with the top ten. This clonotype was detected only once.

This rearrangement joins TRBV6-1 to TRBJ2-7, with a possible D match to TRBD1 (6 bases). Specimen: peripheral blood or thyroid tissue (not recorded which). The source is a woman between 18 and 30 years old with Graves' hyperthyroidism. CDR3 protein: CASSFRDNQYF. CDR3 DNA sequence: TGTGCCAGCAGCTTCCGGGACAACCAGTACTTC.